These 28 T cell receptor beta chains came from one sample sequenced in a study of Ad26.COV2.S vaccination and SARS-CoV-2 variants. As for treatment: about 20 received Ad26.COV2.S at low or high dose, single or two shots; roughly 5 received placebo; per-sample allocation not given. Sample collection was performed on day 63 after the first vaccine or placebo injection. Profiled with immunoSEQ multiplex PCR; TCRdb holds only in-frame clones, not every one. There are roughly 450,000 clones in the sample; about 93% occur only once, and 9% to 15% lies in the top ten. The sample here was peripheral blood, taken in a trial of Ad26.COV2.S vaccine versus placebo. These receptors all stem from a person between 18 and 65 years old who received the Ad26.COV2.S COVID-19 vaccine or a placebo.

The rearrangement links TRBV6-6 to TRBJ1-4; TRBD1 matches 7 bases. The length of the CDR3 is 13 residues. V lost 5 bases to trimming and J lost 8 bases; unmatched junction nucleotides: 5. CDR1 is MNHNY and CDR2 is SVGAGI in the germline V gene (reference sequence). CDR3 sequence: CASSTGVGEKLFF. The DNA of the CDR3 is TGTGCCAGCAGTACAGGGGTAGGAGAAAAACTGTTTTTT.

The CDR3, as DNA: TGTGCCACCAGTGATTTTGGGGGCGCGGGAAGGACTAGCGTTGAGGATGAGCAGTTCTTC. Translating gives CATSDFGGAGRTSVEDEQFF. V gene TRBV24-1 combines with J gene TRBJ2-1; 9 positions agree with TRBD2. The CDR3 loop spans 20 amino acids. The junction had 20 bases not matched to a gene; V was cut back by 1 base and J by 8 bases. Germline CDR1 is KGHDR and CDR2 is SFDVKD.

This clone was recorded only once. The rearrangement uses TRBV28 and TRBJ2-1, with a weak D call TRBD2 (5 bases). V dropped 5 bases and J dropped 7 bases, with 12 bases sitting between them. Per germline, CDR1 MDHEN and CDR2 SYDVKM. The CDR3 covers 13 residues. This CDR3 is CASSPGYTNEQFF. CDR3 coding DNA: TGTGCCAGCAGTCCGGGATACACGAATGAGCAGTTCTTC.

This clone was picked up one time. This chain links TRBV11-3 with TRBJ2-3, with TRBD2 matching 12 bases. The V gene's germline CDR1 is SGHNT and CDR2 YENEEA. V trimming: 2 bases; J trimming: 6 bases; junction bases outside the gene matches: 9. The CDR3 spans 17 residues. The CDR3 region is CASSLSPSGRDGDTQYF. CDR3 bases: TGTGCCAGCAGCTTATCGCCTAGCGGGAGGGACGGGGATACGCAGTATTTT.

The chain uses TRBV9 and TRBJ1-3, with 7 bases matching TRBD1. J was trimmed by 3 bases and V by 4 bases; bases with no gene match: 7. CDR3 size: 15 residues. Germline V CDR1 and CDR2: SGDLS, YYNGEE. CDR3 amino acids: CASSPRTGDGNTIYF. CDR3 DNA sequence: TGTGCCAGCAGCCCCAGGACAGGAGATGGAAACACCATATATTTT. The full variable domain, rest sourced from reference TRBV9 and TRBJ1-3, is DSGVTQTPKHLITATGQRVTLRCSPRSGDLSVYWYQQSLDQGLQFLIQYYNGEERAKGNILERFSAQQFPDLHSELNLSSLELGDSALYFCASSPRTGDGNTIYFGEGSWLTVV.

On this clone itself: Other DNA sequences within the sample encode an identical CDR3. The J gene is TRBJ2-7, the V gene TRBV7-2; D might be TRBD2 (6 bases). Trimming shortened V by 1 base and J by 3 bases, and 7 bases separated the two germline ends. Germline assignment: CDR1 SGHTA and CDR2 FQGNSA. The CDR3 spans 13 residues. DNA for the CDR3: TGTGCCAGCAGCTTAGTCGGGGGCTACGAGCAGTACTTC. It specifies CASSLVGGYEQYF. The variable domain in full, completed from reference TRBV7-2 and TRBJ2-7, reads GAGVSQSPSNKVTEKGKDVELRCDPISGHTALYWYRQSLGQGLEFLIYFQGNSAPDKSGLPSDRFSAERTGGSVSTLTIQRTQQEDSAVYLCASSLVGGYEQYFGPGTRLTVT.

As for this clone: The identical CDR3 is also encoded by other nucleotide sequences in the sample. The chain couples TRBV5-4 to TRBJ1-2; 7 nucleotides align to TRBD1. J was trimmed by 1 base and V by 0 bases; bases with no gene match: 0. CDR1 and CDR2 (germline): SGHNT, YYREEE (reference sequence). The CDR3 runs 14 residues. The CDR3 region is CASSLGQGNYGYTF. The CDR3 DNA is TGTGCCAGCAGCTTGGGACAGGGTAACTATGGCTACACCTTC.

The chain couples TRBV29-1 to TRBJ2-3; 8 nucleotides align to TRBD2. CDR1 SQVTM and CDR2 ANQGSEA come from the germline V gene. The CDR3 contains 14 residues. The trim removed 8 bases at V and 2 bases at J, leaving 9 bases unmatched. For the CDR3, the DNA is TGCAGCTCAAGAACTAGCGGATCCACAGATACGCAGTATTTT. Translated: CSSRTSGSTDTQYF.

Of note for this clone: This same CDR3 is encoded by further DNA sequences in the sample. The gene calls are TRBV28 and TRBJ1-6; D call uncertain. Trimming removed 2 bases at V and 4 bases at J, with 3 bases between. There are 13 residues in the CDR3. Germline V gene data show CDR1 as MDHEN and CDR2 as SYDVKM. The CDR3 DNA is TGTGCCAGCAGTTTAAGATATAATTCACCCCTCCACTTT. It translates to CASSLRYNSPLHF.

V and J are TRBV2 and TRBJ2-3; TRBD2 aligns across 13 bases. V was clipped by 7 bases and J by 5 bases; unmatched bases: 12. The CDR3 totals 17 residues. The germline CDR1 and CDR2 sequences are SNHLY and FYNNEI. The CDR3, as DNA: TGTGCCAGCACCACTCCCGGAACTAGCGGGAGGGGAGATACGCAGTATTTT. This sequence encodes CASTTPGTSGRGDTQYF.

There are a few counts of this clone. This chain links TRBV14 with TRBJ2-7; no clear D gene. Germline-derived CDR1 and CDR2 are SGHDN and FVKESK. This CDR3 has 15 amino acids. V was cut by 0 bases and J by 3 bases, with 12 bases left in between. As DNA, the CDR3 is TGTGCCAGCAGCCAAGAGGGTGGTGGAGTCTACGAGCAGTACTTC. It is translated as CASSQEGGGVYEQYF.

Turning to this clone: This sample also contains other DNA sequences that code for the same CDR3. This chain links TRBV5-4 with TRBJ2-2; no definite D call. Trimming removed 0 bases at V and 7 bases at J, with 4 bases between. Per the germline V gene, CDR1 is SGHNT and CDR2 is YYREEE (reference sequence). There are 12 residues in the CDR3. The CDR3 loop reads CASSLVNGELFF. The CDR3 DNA sequence: TGTGCCAGCAGCTTGGTGAACGGGGAGCTGTTTTTT.

This clone was seen once. The chain employs TRBV30 and TRBJ2-2; tentatively, D is TRBD2 (5 bases). CDR1 and CDR2 (germline): GTSNPN, SVGIG (reference sequence). V was trimmed by 0 bases and J by 6 bases, leaving 11 bases between them. The CDR3 extends over 14 amino acids. CDR3 nucleotides: TGTGCCTGGAGTGTATCTACGGGATCCGGGGAGCTGTTTTTT. As protein: CAWSVSTGSGELFF.

V usage is TRBV12-3 or TRBV12-4 and J usage is TRBJ2-2; D gene unclear. This CDR3 is built from 13 residues. Trimming removed 7 bases at V and 3 bases at J, with 9 bases between. DNA for the CDR3: TGTGCCAGCAACCGAGAGTACACCGGGGAGCTGTTTTTT. Amino acids: CASNREYTGELFF.

V gene TRBV28 combines with J gene TRBJ2-2; unclear D gene. Germline CDR1 MDHEN, CDR2 SYDVKM. Trimming shortened V by 5 bases and J by 3 bases, and 19 bases separated the two germline ends. The CDR3 extends over 17 amino acids. The CDR3 DNA follows: TGTGCCAGCAGTCTCATGCTCGAGGTCCCAGACACCGGGGAGCTGTTTTTT. Protein sequence: CASSLMLEVPDTGELFF. The full variable domain, rest sourced from reference TRBV28 and TRBJ2-2, is DVKVTQSSRYLVKRTGEKVFLECVQDMDHENMFWYRQDPGLGLRLIYFSYDVKMKEKGDIPEGYSVSREKKERFSLILESASTNQTSMYLCASSLMLEVPDTGELFFGEGSRLTVL.

This chain links TRBV6-2 or TRBV6-3 with TRBJ2-7; no clear D. CDR1 and CDR2 (germline): MNHEY, SVGEGT. V lost 2 bases and J lost 3, with 11 bases in between. CDR3 length: 14 residues. CDR3 DNA: TGTGCCAGCAGTTACGGTTTGTCGGACTACGAGCAGTACTTC. This codes for CASSYGLSDYEQYF.

The table lists this clone with a count of one. The rearrangement links TRBV7-9 to TRBJ2-2; D is unresolved. The V end lost 0 bases, the J end lost 9 bases, and 8 bases lay between the germline ends. This CDR3 has 13 amino acids. Germline V gives CDR1 SEHNR, CDR2 FQNEAQ (reference sequence). This CDR3 reads CASSLANRRELFF. In DNA form, the CDR3 reads TGTGCCAGCAGCTTAGCGAACAGAAGGGAGCTGTTTTTT.

This clone turned up a few times. This rearrangement joins TRBV7-9 to TRBJ1-2; TRBD1 is a possible D gene (6 bases). This CDR3 is 13 amino acids long. CDR1 is SEHNR and CDR2 is FQNEAQ in the germline V gene (reference sequence). Trimming removed 5 bases at V and 3 bases at J, with 10 bases between. The CDR3 loop is CASSLQGDYGYTF. The CDR3 DNA reads TGTGCCAGCAGCCTACAGGGAGACTATGGCTACACCTTC.

The chain carries TRBV6-5 and TRBJ2-6; D is unresolved. Trimming removed 5 bases at V and 0 bases at J, with 8 bases between. The germline CDR1 and CDR2 sequences are MNHEY and SVGAGI. The CDR3 totals 15 residues. The CDR3 loop is CASSTIASGANVLTF. The CDR3 DNA follows: TGTGCCAGCAGTACTATAGCCTCTGGGGCCAACGTCCTGACTTTC.

The J gene is TRBJ2-7, the V gene TRBV5-6, with TRBD2 as a possible D gene (5 bases). V lost 2 bases to trimming and J lost 4 bases, with 16 bases between them. Germline V gene lookup returns CDR1 SGHDT and CDR2 YYEEEE. This CDR3 has 15 residues. The CDR3 loop is CASSFSRVDSYEQYF. DNA of the CDR3: TGTGCCAGCAGCTTTTCTAGGGTGGACTCTTACGAGCAGTACTTC. Full variable domain (remainder filled in from reference TRBV5-6 and TRBJ2-7): DAGVTQSPTHLIKTRGQQVTLRCSPKSGHDTVSWYQQALGQGPQFIFQYYEEEERQRGNFPDRFSGHQFPNYSSELNVNALLLGDSALYLCASSFSRVDSYEQYFGPGTRLTVT.

The chain combines TRBV6-2 or TRBV6-3 with TRBJ2-3; 9 positions agree with TRBD1. The V gene's germline CDR1 is MNHEY and CDR2 SVGEGT. V trimming: 6 bases; J trimming: 4 bases; junction bases outside the gene matches: 5. The CDR3 sequence is 14 residues long. CDR3 region: CASSWTGAADTQYF. DNA for the CDR3: TGTGCCAGCAGCTGGACAGGGGCGGCAGATACGCAGTATTTT.

The chain links TRBV10-2 to TRBJ2-7; D possibly corresponds to TRBD1 (5 bases). Germline V gene data show CDR1 as WSHSY and CDR2 as SAAADI. The CDR3 length is 14 residues. Trimming removed 3 bases from V and 3 bases from J, with 12 bases in between. The CDR3 loop reads CASSESRAHYEQYF. In DNA, the CDR3 is TGCGCCAGCAGTGAATCCAGGGCCCACTACGAGCAGTACTTC.

This clone has just a few counts. This sequence joins TRBV9 and TRBJ1-1; D is undetermined. The CDR3 runs 13 residues. The germline CDR1 and CDR2 sequences are SGDLS and YYNGEE. Trimming removed 0 bases at V and 1 base at J, with 4 bases between. CDR3 coding DNA: TGTGCCAGCAGCGTAGCCCCGAACACTGAAGCTTTCTTT. Residues: CASSVAPNTEAFF.

This clone was recorded once. V usage is TRBV19 and J usage is TRBJ1-2; D might be TRBD1 (5 bases). This CDR3 is 15 amino acids long. Germline CDR1 LNHDA, CDR2 SQIVND (reference sequence). V shed 2 bases and J shed 3 bases, with 13 bases lying between them. DNA of the CDR3: TGTGCCAGTAGTATATTCGGCCAGGGATACTATGGCTACACCTTC. This gives the protein CASSIFGQGYYGYTF. The whole variable domain, filled in from reference TRBV19 and TRBJ1-2, reads DGGITQSPKYLFRKEGQNVTLSCEQNLNHDAMYWYRQDPGQGLRLIYYSQIVNDFQKGDIAEGYSVSREKKESFPLTVTSAQKNPTAFYLCASSIFGQGYYGYTFGSGTRLTVV.

The J gene is TRBJ2-2, the V gene TRBV7-2; TRBD2 is a possible D gene (7 bases). In germline, CDR1 is SGHTA, CDR2 FQGNSA. This CDR3 is 14 amino acids long. V gave up 9 bases and J gave up 0 bases, with 11 bases separating them. This CDR3 is CASRGAPNTGELFF. The CDR3 DNA follows: TGTGCCAGTCGGGGGGCACCGAACACCGGGGAGCTGTTTTTT.

V and J are TRBV7-8 and TRBJ2-1, with D possibly being TRBD2 (6 bases). This CDR3 comprises 15 residues. Trimming removed 2 bases at V and 3 bases at J, with 11 bases between. Germline V gene lookup returns CDR1 SGHVS and CDR2 FQNEAQ. As DNA, the CDR3 is TGTGCCAGCAGCTTAAGGCGGGATCTCTACAATGAGCAGTTCTTC. Its protein is CASSLRRDLYNEQFF.

Details on this clone: The same CDR3 can be traced to other DNA sequences in this sample. The CDR3 sequence: CASRAGPYEQYF. In nucleotides, the CDR3 is TGTGCCAGCAGGGCGGGTCCCTACGAGCAGTACTTC. The V gene is TRBV6-5, the J gene TRBJ2-7, with D maybe TRBD2 (5 bases). The CDR3 sequence is 12 residues long. CDR1 and CDR2 from the germline V gene are MNHEY and SVGAGI. Trimming took off 6 bases at V and 2 bases at J, with 8 bases between the two ends.

V is TRBV3-1 (or the pseudogene TRBV3-2) and J is TRBJ2-1, with D perhaps TRBD2 (5 bases). Germline V gene data show CDR1 as LGHDT and CDR2 as YNNKEL (reference sequence). The CDR3 sequence is 14 residues long. V was cut by 1 base and J by 12 bases, with 16 bases left in between. The CDR3 bases are TGTGCCAGCAGCCAAGGGCTAGCCGCGGTAGGGCAGTTCTTC. Amino acid sequence: CASSQGLAAVGQFF.